This T cell receptor beta chain was profiled in a study of cytomegalovirus exposure and HLA in healthy donors. Findings of the study overall: Earlier analysis yielded a pattern in which most TCR beta V segments were productive about 87% or about 30% of the time. Later work associated fewer than 20,000 TCR beta sequences with HLA alleles at 0.05 false discovery rate.

About this clone: The antigen is undetermined.

Trimming cost V 5 bases and J 1 base, with 12 bases left between them. Germline V gives CDR1 KGHSH, CDR2 LQKENI. This CDR3 spans 15 amino acids. The PCR employed 60 Vbeta primers together with 13 Jbeta primers. Here immunoSEQ multiplex PCR was the method, and the copy in TCRdb shows in-frame clones only, minus some. The data show about 180,000 clones, 77% seen once. This rearrangement joins TRBV18 to TRBJ1-5, with D tentatively TRBD1 (6 bases). Input material: PBMCs. This TCR was recovered from a young man in good health and CMV-seronegative. CDR3 region: CASSYREGSNQPQHF. The CDR3 region has the DNA TGTGCCAGCTCATACAGGGAAGGGAGCAATCAGCCCCAGCATTTT. Together with reference TRBV18 and TRBJ1-5, the CDR3 gives the full variable domain: NAGVMQNPRHLVRRRGQEARLRCSPMKGHSHVYWYRQLPEEGLKFMVYLQKENIIDESGMPKERFSAEFPKEGPSILRIQQVVRGDSAAYFCASSYREGSNQPQHFGDGTRLSIL.